Each of the 31 T cell receptor beta chains below was sequenced from the same sample in a study of beta chain features in type 1 diabetes. Reverse transcription of all isolated RNA meant that expressed TCRB transcripts were sequenced. The assay was immunoSEQ multiplex PCR, and TCRdb's table has in-frame clones only and misses some. The sample holds roughly 450,000 clones, about 14% seen once. The sample consisted of naive CD4+ T cells from blood. These receptors all stem from a man in his thirties or forties in good health.

CDR3 coding DNA: TGTGCCAGCAGCCGGACCTGGAGCTCCTACAATGAGCAGTTCTTC. Translation gives CASSRTWSSYNEQFF. This chain uses TRBV6-6 with TRBJ2-1; D not certain. CDR1 is MNHNY, CDR2 SVGAGI, per germline (reference sequence). The CDR3 length is 15 residues. V shed 6 bases and J shed 0 bases, with 12 bases lying between them.

The chain combines TRBV14 with TRBJ1-2; 7 positions agree with TRBD1. CDR1 SGHDN and CDR2 FVKESK come from the germline V gene. The CDR3 sequence is 15 residues long. With V trimmed by 4 bases and J by 1 base, 6 bases remained unmatched. For the CDR3, the DNA is TGTGCCAGCAGCCCCGGGACAGTGATTAACTATGGCTACACCTTC. This gives the protein CASSPGTVINYGYTF. Based on the CDR3 plus reference TRBV14 and TRBJ1-2, the full variable domain is EAGVTQFPSHSVIEKGQTVTLRCDPISGHDNLYWYRRVMGKEIKFLLHFVKESKQDESGMPNNRFLAERTGGTYSTLKVQPAELEDSGVYFCASSPGTVINYGYTFGSGTRLTVV.

The chain combines TRBV6-4 with TRBJ2-1; D is unclear. Germline CDR1 is MRHNA and CDR2 is SNTAGT. This CDR3 has 16 amino acids. V was clipped by 5 bases and J by 9 bases, with 23 bases between them. The CDR3 spells CASSLRLGSPVGEQFF. The DNA of the CDR3 is TGTGCCAGCAGTCTACGTCTTGGCTCCCCAGTCGGTGAGCAGTTCTTC.

The chain links TRBV9 to TRBJ2-5; D may be TRBD2 (5 bases). The ends were cut back, 2 bases at V and 5 bases at J, with 10 bases in the middle. The CDR3 has 13 amino acids. Germline V gives CDR1 SGDLS, CDR2 YYNGEE. The CDR3 region is CASSVYGKETQYF. The CDR3 coding sequence is TGTGCCAGCAGCGTTTACGGGAAGGAGACCCAGTACTTC.

This CDR3 is CASSSVGGGLEKLFF. As DNA, the CDR3 is TGTGCCAGCAGCTCTGTCGGAGGAGGTTTGGAAAAACTGTTTTTT. V gene TRBV7-9 combines with J gene TRBJ1-4; D remains ambiguous. Germline V gives CDR1 SEHNR, CDR2 FQNEAQ (reference sequence). The CDR3 has 15 amino acids. Trimming shortened V by 4 bases and J by 8 bases, and 17 bases separated the two germline ends.

V usage is TRBV19 and J usage is TRBJ2-7, with 10 nucleotides matching TRBD2. Germline V gene sequence: CDR1 LNHDA, CDR2 SQIVND (reference sequence). The CDR3 has 15 residues. With V trimmed by 2 bases and J by 3 bases, 4 bases remained unmatched. The CDR3 bases are TGTGCCAGTAGTATACGGGCTAGCGGGAGCTACGAGCAGTACGTC. Protein sequence: CASSIRASGSYEQYV.

The chain couples TRBV15 to TRBJ1-4; 7 bases are a match to TRBD1. CDR1 and CDR2 (germline): LNHNV, YYDKDF (reference sequence). V shed 1 base and J 8 bases; nucleotides not matched to a gene: 10. The CDR3 contains 16 residues. The CDR3 here is CATSRGVGQAAEKLFF. The DNA of the CDR3 is TGTGCCACCAGCAGAGGGGTTGGACAGGCTGCCGAAAAACTGTTTTTT.

This clone was detected a few times. V and J are TRBV7-2 and TRBJ2-2; D tentatively fits TRBD1 or TRBD2 (5 bases each). With 5 bases removed from V and 6 bases from J, the gap between germline ends came to 13 bases. CDR3 length: 14 residues. Germline CDR1 is SGHTA and CDR2 is FQGNSA. In DNA form, the CDR3 reads TGTGCCAGCAGCCCGCGAGGGGTGGCCGGGGAGCTGTTTTTT. Its translation: CASSPRGVAGELFF.

This chain links TRBV7-6 with TRBJ2-5, with TRBD1 matching 10 bases. The V gene's germline CDR1 is SGHVS and CDR2 FNYEAQ. J was trimmed by 4 bases and V by 5 bases; bases with no gene match: 10. There are 16 residues in the CDR3. CDR3 sequence (DNA): TGTGCCAGCAGCAGCACCGGGACAGGGGCGTTAGAGACCCAGTACTTC. Protein product: CASSSTGTGALETQYF.

J is TRBJ2-7 and V is TRBV7-2; D could derive from TRBD1 or TRBD2 (5 bases each). The germline gives CDR1 SGHTA, CDR2 FQGNSA. The CDR3 has 14 residues. Trimming removed 5 bases at V and 6 bases at J, with 17 bases between. The CDR3 protein is CASSPIHGAGEQYV. The CDR3 DNA is TGTGCCAGCAGCCCCATCCACGGGGCTGGCGAGCAGTACGTC.

A few counts support this clone. V gene TRBV4-3 combines with J gene TRBJ2-7; TRBD2 agrees at 10 bases. The CDR3 contains 18 residues. V lost 8 bases and J lost 2; bases outside the gene matches: 18. Germline CDR1 is LGHNA and CDR2 is YSLEER. The CDR3 nucleotides are TGCGCCAGCCGTGTCCCCGCTAGCGGGAGACGGCTAACCTACGAGCAGTACGTC. Translated: CASRVPASGRRLTYEQYV.

There are a few counts of this clone. The V gene is TRBV11-2, the J gene TRBJ2-3, with D uncertain. The V and J ends lost 3 bases and 1 base respectively, with 14 bases between them. Germline lookup yields CDR1 SGHAT and CDR2 FQNNGV. The length of the CDR3 is 16 residues. The CDR3 sequence is CASSFVAPQGTDTQYF. In nucleotides, the CDR3 is TGTGCCAGCAGCTTCGTAGCTCCTCAGGGCACAGATACGCAGTATTTT. Looking up the rest from reference TRBV11-2 and TRBJ2-3 gives the full variable domain: EAGVAQSPRYKIIEKRQSVAFWCNPISGHATLYWYQQILGQGPKLLIQFQNNGVVDDSQLPKDRFSAERLKGVDSTLKIQPAKLEDSAVYLCASSFVAPQGTDTQYFGPGTRLTVL.

This clone was seen only a few times. The chain carries TRBV7-9 and TRBJ2-1; 9 bases agree with TRBD2. The CDR3 runs 17 residues. The germline gives CDR1 SEHNR, CDR2 FQNEAQ (reference sequence). Trimming at V came to 0 bases and at J to 6 bases, leaving 9 bases not matched to a gene. CDR3 region: CASSLAGRLAGRNEQFF. The CDR3 DNA reads TGTGCCAGCAGCTTAGCGGGACGGCTAGCGGGACGCAATGAGCAGTTCTTC.

The V gene is TRBV25-1, the J gene TRBJ1-2; D gene ambiguous. The V and J ends lost 2 bases and 8 bases respectively, with 9 bases between them. The CDR3 contains 12 residues. Germline V CDR1 and CDR2: MGHDK, SYGVNS. The CDR3 DNA is TGTGCCAGCAGTGAAGGAGGGCTCGGCTACACCTTC. Its translation: CASSEGGLGYTF.

This clone has more than one count but fewer than ten. This rearrangement joins TRBV19 to TRBJ2-3, with 10 bases fitting TRBD2. CDR1 and CDR2 (germline): LNHDA, SQIVND (reference sequence). The CDR3 totals 17 residues. The ends lost 2 bases at V and 2 bases at J; junction bases unmatched: 7. Here the CDR3 reads CASSISATSGNTDTQYF. In DNA form, the CDR3 reads TGTGCCAGTAGTATATCGGCCACTAGCGGGAACACAGATACGCAGTATTTT.

This clone was observed a few times. This chain connects TRBV19 to TRBJ2-7, with TRBD1 identical over 8 bases. Germline V gene lookup returns CDR1 LNHDA and CDR2 SQIVND (reference sequence). Trimming took 6 bases from V and 5 from J; bases not matched to a gene: 6. The CDR3 covers 13 residues. The DNA for the CDR3 is TGTGCCAGTAGACCCCAGGGGGCAGACGAGCAGTACGTC. Amino acids: CASRPQGADEQYV.

The chain employs TRBV9 and TRBJ1-5; 9 bases are a match to TRBD1. The CDR3 has 17 residues. Germline trimming cut 2 bases from V and 0 bases from J; bases unmatched to any gene: 6. From germline, CDR1 is SGDLS and CDR2 YYNGEE. The CDR3 DNA reads as TGTGCCAGCAGCGTTGGGACAGGGATGTATAGCAATCAGCCCCAGCATTTT. This codes for CASSVGTGMYSNQPQHF. Full variable domain (outside the CDR3, taken from reference TRBV9 and TRBJ1-5): DSGVTQTPKHLITATGQRVTLRCSPRSGDLSVYWYQQSLDQGLQFLIQYYNGEERAKGNILERFSAQQFPDLHSELNLSSLELGDSALYFCASSVGTGMYSNQPQHFGDGTRLSIL.

This clone was seen more than once but under ten times. The CDR3 is CASSIGQGSDTQYF. CDR3 in DNA: TGTGCCAGCAGCATAGGACAGGGCTCAGATACGCAGTATTTT. The rearrangement links TRBV5-6 to TRBJ2-3; 8 bases fit TRBD1. In germline, CDR1 is SGHDT, CDR2 YYEEEE. J was trimmed by 4 bases and V by 4 bases; bases with no gene match: 5. There are 14 residues in the CDR3.

J is TRBJ1-2 and V is TRBV27, with 7 positions matching TRBD1. The V and J ends lost 6 bases and 0 bases, in that order; junction bases with no gene match: 10. Per germline, CDR1 MNHEY and CDR2 SMNVEV (reference sequence). CDR3 length: 16 amino acids. This CDR3 is CASSPKGTAANYGYTF. The CDR3 DNA follows: TGTGCCAGCAGCCCCAAAGGGACAGCAGCTAACTATGGCTACACCTTC.

This clone was counted only a few times. J is TRBJ2-3 and V is TRBV13; 8 bases line up with TRBD2. Germline CDR1 is PRHDT and CDR2 is FYEKMQ (reference sequence). This CDR3 is 16 amino acids long. The V segment lost 3 bases and the J segment 1 base; nucleotides outside the gene matches: 6. The DNA of the CDR3 is TGTGCCAGCAGCTTTAGTCAAGCGGGGGGCACAGATACGCAGTATTTT. Encoded protein: CASSFSQAGGTDTQYF.

This clone showed up just a few times. Other nucleotide sequences in the sample specify the same CDR3. The chain joins TRBV20-1 to TRBJ2-3; no firm D call. This CDR3 contains 11 residues. Germline loops: CDR1 DFQATT, CDR2 SNEGSKA (reference sequence). The germline V and J ends were trimmed by 3 bases and 4 bases, with 5 bases remaining between them. The CDR3 sequence: CSASAADTQYF. DNA of the CDR3: TGCAGTGCTAGTGCGGCAGATACGCAGTATTTT.

The gene calls are TRBV14 and TRBJ2-7, with D possibly being TRBD2 (5 bases). The CDR3 loop spans 15 amino acids. V lost 4 bases and J 7 bases, leaving 20 bases between the germline ends. From germline, CDR1 is SGHDN and CDR2 FVKESK. The CDR3 region is CASSRLRVPRSEQYF. In DNA form, the CDR3 reads TGTGCCAGCAGCCGCCTGCGGGTCCCTAGGTCGGAGCAGTACTTC. The full variable domain, its missing parts supplied by reference TRBV14 and TRBJ2-7, is EAGVTQFPSHSVIEKGQTVTLRCDPISGHDNLYWYRRVMGKEIKFLLHFVKESKQDESGMPNNRFLAERTGGTYSTLKVQPAELEDSGVYFCASSRLRVPRSEQYFGPGTRLTVT.

This clone showed up many times. The chain recombines TRBV4-3 with TRBJ2-2; D is uncertain. V lost 1 base, J lost 3 bases, and 6 bases lay in between. CDR3 length equals 14 residues. The germline V gene encodes CDR1 LGHNA and CDR2 YSLEER. CDR3 sequence reads: CASSQGGYTGELFF. CDR3 sequence (DNA): TGCGCCAGCAGCCAAGGGGGATACACCGGGGAGCTGTTTTTT.

This sequence joins TRBV29-1 and TRBJ2-3; tentative D call: TRBD2 (6 bases). The V end was cut by 2 bases, the J end by 9 bases, with 21 bases between. The CDR3 spans 15 residues. Germline V lookup: CDR1 SQVTM, CDR2 ANQGSEA. CDR3 protein: CSVEITRTSTGTQYF. The CDR3 DNA is TGCAGCGTTGAAATAACGAGAACTAGCACGGGAACGCAGTATTTT.

Notes on this clone: Different DNA sequences within this sample yield the same CDR3. The J gene is TRBJ1-1, the V gene TRBV18, with D possibly matching TRBD1 (6 bases). The V gene lost 3 bases and the J gene lost 2 bases, with 7 bases spanning the gap. Germline V lookup: CDR1 KGHSH, CDR2 LQKENI. This CDR3 is 13 amino acids long. CDR3 nucleotide sequence: TGTGCCAGCTCACCGACAGGTAACACTGAAGCTTTCTTT. Encoded protein: CASSPTGNTEAFF.

The table lists this clone with a few counts. The V call is TRBV11-2, the J call TRBJ2-1; TRBD2 is a possible D gene (5 bases). Between the trimmed V and J ends, which lost 5 bases and 4 bases, there was a span of 12 bases. The germline V gene has CDR1 SGHAT and CDR2 FQNNGV. The CDR3 is 14 residues long. The CDR3: CASSTRTLYNEQFF. CDR3 bases: TGTGCCAGCAGCACCCGGACTCTGTACAATGAGCAGTTCTTC.

The rearrangement links TRBV2 to TRBJ2-7; D is ambiguous. Germline V CDR1 and CDR2: SNHLY, FYNNEI. CDR3 length equals 11 residues. V lost 5 bases and J 5 bases, leaving 7 bases between the germline ends. In DNA form, the CDR3 reads TGTGCCAGCAGTCCTCGCAACGAGCAGTACTTC. This codes for CASSPRNEQYF. Supplemented by reference TRBV2 and TRBJ2-7, the full variable domain reads EPEVTQTPSHQVTQMGQEVILRCVPISNHLYFYWYRQILGQKVEFLVSFYNNEISEKSEIFDDQFSVERPDGSNFTLKIRSTKLEDSAMYFCASSPRNEQYFGPGTRLTVT.

This sequence joins TRBV5-1 and TRBJ2-5, with TRBD1 as a possible D gene (6 bases). Germline assignment: CDR1 SGHRS and CDR2 YFSETQ. The CDR3 sequence is 15 residues long. V shed 5 bases and J shed 5 bases, with 19 bases lying between them. CDR3 DNA: TGCGCCAGCAGGAAATTACAGGGCTTTGCCGAGACCCAGTACTTC. Amino acid sequence: CASRKLQGFAETQYF. Combining the CDR3 with reference TRBV5-1 and TRBJ2-5 gives the whole variable domain KAGVTQTPRYLIKTRGQQVTLSCSPISGHRSVSWYQQTPGQGLQFLFEYFSETQRNKGNFPGRFSGRQFSNSRSEMNVSTLELGDSALYLCASRKLQGFAETQYFGPGTRLLVL.

The chain carries TRBV5-4 and TRBJ2-1, with D uncertain. The CDR3 runs to 14 residues. Trimming took off 6 bases at V and 0 bases at J, with 10 bases between the two ends. Germline-derived CDR1 and CDR2 are SGHNT and YYREEE (reference sequence). The CDR3 sequence: CASTETSSYNEQFF. CDR3 DNA: TGTGCCAGCACCGAGACAAGCTCCTACAATGAGCAGTTCTTC.

This clone has just a few counts. This rearrangement joins TRBV2 to TRBJ2-1, with D unclear. V gave up 3 bases and J gave up 0 bases, with 9 bases separating them. CDR3 length: 15 amino acids. Per the germline V gene, CDR1 is SNHLY and CDR2 is FYNNEI. CDR3 loop: CASSEEGSSYNEQFF. The CDR3, as DNA: TGTGCCAGCAGTGAGGAAGGTAGCTCCTACAATGAGCAGTTCTTC.

The V call is TRBV5-4, the J call TRBJ1-4, with D perhaps TRBD1 (5 bases). Trimming took 3 bases from V and 8 from J, leaving 20 bases between them. This CDR3 comprises 16 residues. The germline CDR1 and CDR2 sequences are SGHNT and YYREEE (reference sequence). The DNA of the CDR3 is TGTGCCAGCAGCTCTACAGGCCTGCGGGCGTCGGAAAAACTGTTTTTT. As protein: CASSSTGLRASEKLFF. The full variable domain, completed using reference TRBV5-4 and TRBJ1-4, is ETGVTQSPTHLIKTRGQQVTLRCSSQSGHNTVSWYQQALGQGPQFIFQYYREEENGRGNFPPRFSGLQFPNYSSELNVNALELDDSALYLCASSSTGLRASEKLFFGSGTQLSVL.